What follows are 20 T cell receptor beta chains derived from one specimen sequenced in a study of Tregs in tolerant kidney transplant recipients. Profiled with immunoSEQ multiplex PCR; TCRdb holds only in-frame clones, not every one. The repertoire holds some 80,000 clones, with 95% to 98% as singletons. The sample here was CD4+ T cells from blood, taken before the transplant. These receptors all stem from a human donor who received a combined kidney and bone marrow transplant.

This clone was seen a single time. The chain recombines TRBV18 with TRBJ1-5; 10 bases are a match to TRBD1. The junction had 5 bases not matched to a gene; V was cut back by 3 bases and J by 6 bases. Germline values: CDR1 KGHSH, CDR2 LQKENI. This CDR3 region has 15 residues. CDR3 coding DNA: TGTGCCAGCTCACCCTTGGGACAGGGGACTCAGCCCCAGCATTTT. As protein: CASSPLGQGTQPQHF.

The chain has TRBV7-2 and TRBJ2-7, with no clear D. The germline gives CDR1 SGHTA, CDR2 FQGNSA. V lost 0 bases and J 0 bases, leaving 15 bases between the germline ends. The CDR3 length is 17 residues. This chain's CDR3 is CASSLALRLPNSYEQYF. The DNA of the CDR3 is TGTGCCAGCAGCTTAGCGCTAAGACTCCCTAACTCCTACGAGCAGTACTTC.

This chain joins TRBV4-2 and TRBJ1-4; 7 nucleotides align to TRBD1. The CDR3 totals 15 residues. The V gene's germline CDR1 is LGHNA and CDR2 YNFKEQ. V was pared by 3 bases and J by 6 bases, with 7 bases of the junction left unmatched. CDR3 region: CASSHEGARDEKLFF. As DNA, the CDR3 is TGTGCCAGCAGCCATGAGGGGGCAAGGGATGAAAAACTGTTTTTT.

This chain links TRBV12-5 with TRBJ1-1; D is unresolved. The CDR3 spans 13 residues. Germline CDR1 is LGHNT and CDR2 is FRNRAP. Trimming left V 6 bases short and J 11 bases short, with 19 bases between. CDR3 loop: CASGHPQPSKAFF. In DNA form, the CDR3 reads TGTGCTAGTGGCCACCCGCAGCCTAGCAAGGCTTTCTTT.

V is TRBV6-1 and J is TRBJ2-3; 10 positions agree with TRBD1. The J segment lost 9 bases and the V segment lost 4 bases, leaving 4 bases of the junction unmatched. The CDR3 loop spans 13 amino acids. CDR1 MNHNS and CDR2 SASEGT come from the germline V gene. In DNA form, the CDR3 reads TGTGCCAGCAGTGGACAGGGGGCCGGGACGCAGTATTTT. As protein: CASSGQGAGTQYF.

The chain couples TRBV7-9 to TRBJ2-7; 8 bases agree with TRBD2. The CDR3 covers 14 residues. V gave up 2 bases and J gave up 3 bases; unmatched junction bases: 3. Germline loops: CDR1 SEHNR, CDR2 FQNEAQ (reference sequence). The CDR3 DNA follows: TGTGCCAGCAGCTTAACTCTAGCGGGCTACGAGCAGTACTTC. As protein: CASSLTLAGYEQYF. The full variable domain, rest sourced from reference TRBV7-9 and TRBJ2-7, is DTGVSQNPRHKITKRGQNVTFRCDPISEHNRLYWYRQTLGQGPEFLTYFQNEAQLEKSRLLSDRFSAERPKGSFSTLEIQRTEQGDSAMYLCASSLTLAGYEQYFGPGTRLTVT.

The CDR3 is CASSSRTGVETQYF. In nucleotides, the CDR3 is TGTGCCAGCAGCTCCAGGACAGGGGTTGAGACCCAGTACTTC. The rearrangement joins TRBV7-2 to TRBJ2-5; 9 bases fit TRBD1. V shed 4 bases, J shed 5 bases, and the junction held 5 bases outside the gene matches. The CDR3 contains 14 residues. The germline V gene encodes CDR1 SGHTA and CDR2 FQGNSA.

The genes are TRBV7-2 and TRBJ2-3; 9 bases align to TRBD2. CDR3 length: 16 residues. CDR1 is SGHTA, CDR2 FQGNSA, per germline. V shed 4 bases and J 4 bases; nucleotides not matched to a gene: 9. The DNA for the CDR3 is TGTGCCAGCAGCTACGGGACTAGCTCTCCAGCAGATACGCAGTATTTT. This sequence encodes CASSYGTSSPADTQYF.

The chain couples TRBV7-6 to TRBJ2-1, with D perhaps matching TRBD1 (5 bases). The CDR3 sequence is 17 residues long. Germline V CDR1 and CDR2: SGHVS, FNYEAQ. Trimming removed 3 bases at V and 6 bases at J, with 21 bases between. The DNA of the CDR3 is TGTGCCAGCAGCTTTAAGGGTCCACCCAAAGGGGCCAATGAGCAGTTCTTC. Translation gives CASSFKGPPKGANEQFF.

The CDR3 protein is CASRGVYEQYF. In DNA, the CDR3 is TGTGCCAGCCGGGGGGTCTACGAGCAGTACTTC. The V call is TRBV28, the J call TRBJ2-7; 7 bases map to TRBD2. Germline V gene sequence: CDR1 MDHEN, CDR2 SYDVKM. The trim removed 8 bases at V and 3 bases at J, leaving 1 base unmatched. The CDR3 length is 11 residues.

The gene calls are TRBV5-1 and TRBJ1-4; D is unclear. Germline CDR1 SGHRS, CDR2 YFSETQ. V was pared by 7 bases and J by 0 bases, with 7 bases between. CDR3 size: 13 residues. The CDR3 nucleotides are TGCGCCAGCGGTTTAGCAACTAATGAAAAACTGTTTTTT. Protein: CASGLATNEKLFF.

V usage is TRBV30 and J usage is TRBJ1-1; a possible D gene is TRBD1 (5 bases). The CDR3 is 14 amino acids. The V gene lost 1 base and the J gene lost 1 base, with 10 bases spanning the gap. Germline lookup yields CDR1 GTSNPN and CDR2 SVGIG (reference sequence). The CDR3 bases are TGTGCCTGGAGTGAAGGGGCTGAGAACACTGAAGCTTTCTTT. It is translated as CAWSEGAENTEAFF.

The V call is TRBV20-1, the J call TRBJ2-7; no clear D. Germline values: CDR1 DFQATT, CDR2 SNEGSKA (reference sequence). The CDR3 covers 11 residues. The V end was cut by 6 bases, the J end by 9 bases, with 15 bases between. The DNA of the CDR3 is TGCAGTGCCACCGCCGGGTGGGTGCAGTACTTC. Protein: CSATAGWVQYF.

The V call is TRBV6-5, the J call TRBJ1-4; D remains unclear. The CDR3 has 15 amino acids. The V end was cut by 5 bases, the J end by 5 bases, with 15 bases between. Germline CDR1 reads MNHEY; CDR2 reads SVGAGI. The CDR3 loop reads CASSHLVRENEKLFF. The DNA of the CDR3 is TGTGCCAGCAGTCACCTAGTCAGAGAAAATGAAAAACTGTTTTTT.

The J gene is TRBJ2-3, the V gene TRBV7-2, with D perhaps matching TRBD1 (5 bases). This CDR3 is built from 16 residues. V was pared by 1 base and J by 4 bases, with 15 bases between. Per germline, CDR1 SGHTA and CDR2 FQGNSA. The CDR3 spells CASSLVARRRADTQYF. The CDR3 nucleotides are TGTGCCAGCAGCTTAGTTGCCCGCCGCAGGGCAGATACGCAGTATTTT.

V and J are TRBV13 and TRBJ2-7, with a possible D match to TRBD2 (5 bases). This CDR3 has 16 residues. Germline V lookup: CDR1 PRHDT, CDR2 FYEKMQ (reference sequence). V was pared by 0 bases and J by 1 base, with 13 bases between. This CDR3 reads CASSLGNRGSSYEQYF. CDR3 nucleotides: TGTGCCAGCAGCTTAGGGAATCGGGGTTCTTCCTACGAGCAGTACTTC.

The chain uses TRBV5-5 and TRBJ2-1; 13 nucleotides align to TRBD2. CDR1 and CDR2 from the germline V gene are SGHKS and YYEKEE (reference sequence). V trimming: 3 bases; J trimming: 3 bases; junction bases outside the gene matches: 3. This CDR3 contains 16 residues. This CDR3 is CASSSGLAGVYNEQFF. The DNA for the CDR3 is TGTGCCAGCAGCTCTGGACTAGCGGGAGTCTACAATGAGCAGTTCTTC.

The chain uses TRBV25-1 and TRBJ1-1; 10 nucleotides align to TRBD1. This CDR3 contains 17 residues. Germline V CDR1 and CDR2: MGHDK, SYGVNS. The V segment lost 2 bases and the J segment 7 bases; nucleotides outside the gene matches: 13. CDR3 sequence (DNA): TGTGCCAGCAGTGAAACTCGGAAAACAGGGGACAGGGGTGAAGCTTTCTTT. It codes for CASSETRKTGDRGEAFF.

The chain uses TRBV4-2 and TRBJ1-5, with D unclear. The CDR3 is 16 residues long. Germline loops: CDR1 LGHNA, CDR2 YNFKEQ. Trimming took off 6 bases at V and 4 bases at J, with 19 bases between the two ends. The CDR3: CASSLGSGGGNQPQHF. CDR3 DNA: TGTGCCAGCAGTCTAGGGAGCGGAGGAGGGAATCAGCCCCAGCATTTT.

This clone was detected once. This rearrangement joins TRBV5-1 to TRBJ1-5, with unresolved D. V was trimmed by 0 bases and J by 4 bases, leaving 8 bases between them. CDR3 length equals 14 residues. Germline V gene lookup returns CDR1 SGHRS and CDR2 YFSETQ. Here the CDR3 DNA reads TGCGCCAGCAGCTTGGTGGGAGGGAATCAGCCCCAGCATTTT. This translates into CASSLVGGNQPQHF. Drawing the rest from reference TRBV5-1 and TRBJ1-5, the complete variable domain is KAGVTQTPRYLIKTRGQQVTLSCSPISGHRSVSWYQQTPGQGLQFLFEYFSETQRNKGNFPGRFSGRQFSNSRSEMNVSTLELGDSALYLCASSLVGGNQPQHFGDGTRLSIL.